Below, one TCR beta chain is given with its context. There is no known antigen for this receptor. Per-nucleotide qualities are absent, and no much larger clonotype sits a single base away. From cysteine to phenylalanine, the CDR3 is 15 amino acids long. Solely the CDR3 DNA is kept, with 45 bases framed from the first base. The germline V gene (reference sequence) gives CDR1 as PRHDT and CDR2 as FYEKMQ. The V end gives up 3 bases and the J end 4 bases, leaving 7 bases in the junction not matched to a gene. These data belong to a study of beta chain features in type 1 diabetes (dated by TCRdb to the late 2010s). Regarding the complete study: Mean age, gender distribution, total cell number and subset yield did not differ between patients and healthy donors. A total of 100 million to 110 million sorted cells were examined across all samples, and a strong correlation was observed between cell number per subset and RNA yield. In the study, recently diagnosed type 1 diabetes patients and matched healthy donors were compared on the TCRB repertoires of their sorted circulating CD4+ T cell subsets. Regulatory and stem cell-like memory subsets were obtained from only 8 patients and about eight healthy donors, while naive and central memory subsets were obtained from all 30 or so donors. Summary of the overall study and its limitations: Naive, central memory and regulatory TCRB repertoires appeared to be more similar among patients than among healthy donors. Because the HLA sub-analyses included only small numbers of individuals, any influence of HLA type on TCRB rearrangement was left unresolved. Sequencing cDNA rather than genomic DNA could over-represent highly expressing activated cells, although activation and CD3 levels did not differ between groups. A moderate but significant shortening of TCRB CDR3 length was observed in type 1 diabetes patients in all four CD4+ subsets. Shorter templates might have been favored by PCR, but patient and control samples were amplified and corrected together, so both groups would have been affected equally by any skew. Fewer insertions and more nucleotide deletions at VDJ recombination sites were observed in patients with type 1 diabetes, implying thymic rearrangement abnormalities.

The High Capacity cDNA Reverse Transcription Kit was used to reverse transcribe all of the isolated RNA, meaning that expressed TCRB transcripts were what got sequenced. Deep immunoSEQ sequencing was performed on naive, central memory and regulatory T cell samples, with an average of about 3.57 million total reads per sample. Sorted cells were lysed in RLT buffer, and RNA was extracted using DNase-treated RNeasy Micro or Mini kits according to cell number. Each cell subset was processed on its own to prevent cross-contamination, while patient and healthy donor samples were processed together. The immunoSEQ multiplex PCR was used to amplify TCRB sequences from cDNA, generating 87-bp fragments that spanned the CDR3 region. Sequencing of the amplicons was done on the Illumina HiSeq platform. Concerning the study's data processing: PCR bias was computationally corrected using synthetic template baselines, reads within Hamming distance 2 were collapsed, and singletons that could not be merged were discarded. Reads were aligned against IMGT so that V, D and J genes, CDR3 length and insertions or deletions at six rearrangement sites could be assigned. Within each subset, clonotype counts were normalized to sorted cell number, and only after that were true diversity and Gini coefficients computed with the tcR R package. The overlap coefficient, calculated on TCRB nucleotide sequences, was used to quantify repertoire sharing. Out-of-frame TCRB sequences from naive cells were analyzed as a proxy for the pre-selection repertoire. TCRdb re-hosts the immuneACCESS table, in-frame sequences only. Its copies lack some clones; in the studies checked, an unresolved V gene accounts for under half of them, and the cause for the rest is not known. Clone size and the V and J calls come from that table; the DNA yielded D and trimming. The sample has under 450,000 clones on record, approximately 13% of them singletons. The ten biggest clones cover roughly 0.036% of the sample.

From each donor, a single peripheral blood sample of 95 to 150 mL on average was drawn into heparinised tubes. Using a panel that included CD45RO, CCR7, CD25, CD127, CD95 and CD27, naive, central memory, regulatory and stem cell-like memory CD4+ T cells were sorted on a BD FACSAria II. Every sorted population had a purity above 98%. PBMCs were isolated immediately by Lymphoprep density gradient centrifugation and stained directly without culture. So that batch effects would be minimized, each experiment stained and sorted samples in pairs, pairing one healthy donor with one patient. This sequence originates from a man under 40 in good health. The source material was naive CD4+ T cells from blood. In light of the paper, this sample's cell subset or site label describes: true naive CD4+ T cells. The rearrangement joined TRBV13 to TRBJ2-7; 9 of the junction bases match TRBD1. The nucleotides are TGTGCCAGCAGCTTGAGGGGACAGGGAGATTACGAGCAGTACTTC. It translates as CASSLRGQGDYEQYF.